This T cell receptor beta chain originates from a study of blood T cell repertoires in COVID-19. V was clipped by 0 bases and J by 2 bases, with 10 bases between them. The germline CDR1 and CDR2 sequences are SQVTM and ANQGSEA. The CDR3 runs to 14 residues. Clones were read by immunoSEQ multiplex PCR, and TCRdb kept only the in-frame ones, dropping some. The sample records about 64,000 clones, 80% to 90% being singletons. The sequencing input was peripheral blood. The chain carries TRBV29-1 and TRBJ2-5, with D possibly being TRBD2 (6 bases). The origin of this receptor is a man in his forties with acute or convalescent COVID-19. The CDR3 spells CSVEDRLEQETQYF. DNA for the CDR3: TGCAGCGTTGAAGATCGACTAGAACAAGAGACCCAGTACTTC.